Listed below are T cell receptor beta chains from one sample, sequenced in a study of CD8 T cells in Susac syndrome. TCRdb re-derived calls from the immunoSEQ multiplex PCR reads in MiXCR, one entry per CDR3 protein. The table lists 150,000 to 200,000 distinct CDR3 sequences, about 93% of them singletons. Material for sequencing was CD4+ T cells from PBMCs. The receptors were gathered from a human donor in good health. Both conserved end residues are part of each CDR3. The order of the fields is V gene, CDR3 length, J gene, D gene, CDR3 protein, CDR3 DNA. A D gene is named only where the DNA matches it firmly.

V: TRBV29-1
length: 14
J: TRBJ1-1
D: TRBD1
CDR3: CSVDGTGINTEAFF
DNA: TGCAGCGTGGACGGGACAGGGATAAACACTGAAGCTTTCTTT

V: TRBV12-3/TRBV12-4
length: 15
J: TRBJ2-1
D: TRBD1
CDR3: CASTNRDSRYNEQFF
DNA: TGTGCCAGCACCAACCGGGACAGCCGATACAATGAGCAGTTCTTC

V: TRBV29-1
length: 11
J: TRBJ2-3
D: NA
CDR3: CSVASTDTQYF
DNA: TGCAGCGTCGCTAGCACAGATACGCAGTATTTT

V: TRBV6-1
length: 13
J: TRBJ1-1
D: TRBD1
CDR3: CASSVQGYTEAFF
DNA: TGTGCCAGCAGTGTACAGGGGTACACTGAAGCTTTCTTT

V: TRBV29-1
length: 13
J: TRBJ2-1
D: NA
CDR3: CSVEEYSYNEQFF
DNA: TGCAGCGTTGAAGAGTATTCCTACAATGAGCAGTTCTTC

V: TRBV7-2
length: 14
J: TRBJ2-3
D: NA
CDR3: CASSSGPRPDTQYF
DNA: TGTGCCAGCAGCTCGGGACCCCGCCCAGATACGCAGTATTTT

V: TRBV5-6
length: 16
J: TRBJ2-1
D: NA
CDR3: CASSRGGKGSYNEQFF
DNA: TGTGCCAGCAGCCGGGGAGGTAAAGGCTCCTACAATGAGCAGTTCTTC

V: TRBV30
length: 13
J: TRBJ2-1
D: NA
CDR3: CAWSAPPEIRQFF
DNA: TGTGCCTGGAGTGCCCCCCCGGAGATACGGCAGTTCTTC

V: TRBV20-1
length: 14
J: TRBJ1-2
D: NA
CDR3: CSASLLAGGGGYTF
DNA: TGCAGTGCTAGTTTACTAGCGGGGGGGGGCGGCTACACCTTC

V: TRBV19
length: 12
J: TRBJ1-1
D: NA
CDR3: CAIPAGGTEAFF
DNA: TGTGCCATCCCCGCGGGAGGAACTGAAGCTTTCTTT

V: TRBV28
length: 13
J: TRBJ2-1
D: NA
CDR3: CASSTLRDSEQFF
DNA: TGTGCCAGCAGTACCCTAAGGGATAGTGAGCAGTTCTTC

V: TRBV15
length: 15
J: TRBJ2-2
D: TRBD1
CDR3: CATSTRTGGTGELFF
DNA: TGTGCCACCAGCACACGGACAGGTGGCACCGGGGAGCTGTTTTTT

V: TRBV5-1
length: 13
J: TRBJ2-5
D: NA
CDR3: CASSVSVQETQYF
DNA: TGCGCCAGCAGCGTTAGCGTTCAAGAGACCCAGTACTTC

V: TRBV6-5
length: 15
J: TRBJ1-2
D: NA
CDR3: CASSHPSGRDYGYTF
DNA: TGTGCCAGCAGTCACCCCTCGGGCAGGGACTATGGCTACACCTTC

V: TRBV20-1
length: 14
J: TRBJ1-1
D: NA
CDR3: CSEVSVAGGTEAFF
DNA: TGCAGTGAGGTTTCTGTTGCGGGAGGTACTGAAGCTTTCTTT

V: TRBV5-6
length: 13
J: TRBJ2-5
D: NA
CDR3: CASSLTVQETQYF
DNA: TGTGCCAGCAGCTTGACGGTACAAGAGACCCAGTACTTC